A single TCR beta chain is shown here with its context. The method was immunoSEQ multiplex PCR; TCRdb's version includes in-frame clones alone and lacks a portion of them. The profile shows roughly 120,000 clones, around 88% of them singletons. The sample is drawn from a study of control samples from healthy donors and cancer patients. The CDR3 has 16 residues. Germline-derived CDR1 and CDR2 are SQVTM and ANQGSEA. The V gene end was trimmed by 6 bases and the J gene end by 5 bases; junction bases not matched to a gene: 13. The J gene is TRBJ2-2, the V gene TRBV29-1; 9 positions match TRBD1. The sequenced material came from blood. This TCR was sampled from a man in his forties or fifties in good health. The CDR3 DNA is TGCAGCGTCCTTAGGACCGGGACAGGGAAGACCGGGGAGCTGTTTTTT. Its protein is CSVLRTGTGKTGELFF.